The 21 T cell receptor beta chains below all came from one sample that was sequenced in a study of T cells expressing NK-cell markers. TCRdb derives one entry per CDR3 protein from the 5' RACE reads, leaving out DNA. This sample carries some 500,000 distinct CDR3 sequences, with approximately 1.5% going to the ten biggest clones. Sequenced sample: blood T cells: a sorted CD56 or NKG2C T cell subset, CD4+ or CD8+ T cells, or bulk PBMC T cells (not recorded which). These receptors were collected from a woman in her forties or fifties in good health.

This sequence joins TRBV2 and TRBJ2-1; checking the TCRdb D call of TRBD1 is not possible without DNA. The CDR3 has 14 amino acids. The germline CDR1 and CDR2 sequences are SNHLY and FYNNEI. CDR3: CASSSIIGANEQFF.

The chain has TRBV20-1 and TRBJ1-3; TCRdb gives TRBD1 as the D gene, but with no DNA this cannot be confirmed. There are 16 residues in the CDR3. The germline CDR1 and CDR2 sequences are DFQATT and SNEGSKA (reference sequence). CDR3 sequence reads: CSARDVTGGSGNTIYF.

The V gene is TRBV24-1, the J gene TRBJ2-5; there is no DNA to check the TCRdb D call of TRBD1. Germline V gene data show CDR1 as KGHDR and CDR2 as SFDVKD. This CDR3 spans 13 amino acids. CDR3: CATRYGTEETQYF.

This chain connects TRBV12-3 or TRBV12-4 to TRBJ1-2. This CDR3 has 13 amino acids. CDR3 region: CASSLREGTGYTF.

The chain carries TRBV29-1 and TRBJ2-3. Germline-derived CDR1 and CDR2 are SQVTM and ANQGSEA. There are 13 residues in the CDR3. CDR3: CSVVSTFTDTQYF.

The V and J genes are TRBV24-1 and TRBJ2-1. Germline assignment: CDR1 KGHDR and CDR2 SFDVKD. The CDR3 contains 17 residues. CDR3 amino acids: CATSVSDFAPSYNEQFF.

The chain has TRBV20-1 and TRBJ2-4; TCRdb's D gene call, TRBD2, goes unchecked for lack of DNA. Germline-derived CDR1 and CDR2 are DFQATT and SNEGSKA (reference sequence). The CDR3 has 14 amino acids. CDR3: CSARDPATKNIQYF.

The CDR3 is CASSPVGQGAKNIQYF. V usage is TRBV5-1 and J usage is TRBJ2-4; the D call of TRBD1 rests on TCRdb alone, since no DNA is present to check it. Germline values: CDR1 SGHRS, CDR2 YFSETQ. The CDR3 extends over 16 amino acids.

The CDR3 sequence is CASMGEGGTEAFF. The chain is built from TRBV3-1 and TRBJ1-1. The CDR3 is made up of 13 amino acids. Germline-derived CDR1 and CDR2 are LGHDT and YNNKEL (reference sequence).

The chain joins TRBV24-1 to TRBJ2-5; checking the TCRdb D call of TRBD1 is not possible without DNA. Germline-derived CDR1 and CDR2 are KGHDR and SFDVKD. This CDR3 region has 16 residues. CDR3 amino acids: CATSGAGTGGLETQYF.

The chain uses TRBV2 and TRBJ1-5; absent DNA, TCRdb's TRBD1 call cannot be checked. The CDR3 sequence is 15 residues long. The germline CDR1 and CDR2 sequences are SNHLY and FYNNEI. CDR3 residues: CASSAQTGAGQPQHF.

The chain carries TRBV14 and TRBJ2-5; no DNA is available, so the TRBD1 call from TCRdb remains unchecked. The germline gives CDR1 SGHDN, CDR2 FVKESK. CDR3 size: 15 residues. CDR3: CASSQEGFQGETQYF.

The CDR3 protein is CASSLNRRYYEQYF. The V gene is TRBV27, the J gene TRBJ2-7. The CDR3 length is 14 residues. Germline loops: CDR1 MNHEY, CDR2 SMNVEV (reference sequence).

This CDR3 is CSAREDPYEQYF. This chain connects TRBV20-1 to TRBJ2-7. The CDR3 sequence is 12 residues long. The V gene's germline CDR1 is DFQATT and CDR2 SNEGSKA (reference sequence).

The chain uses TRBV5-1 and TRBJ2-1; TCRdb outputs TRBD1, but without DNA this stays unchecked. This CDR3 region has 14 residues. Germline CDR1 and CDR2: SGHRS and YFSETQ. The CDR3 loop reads CASSLQGANNEQFF.

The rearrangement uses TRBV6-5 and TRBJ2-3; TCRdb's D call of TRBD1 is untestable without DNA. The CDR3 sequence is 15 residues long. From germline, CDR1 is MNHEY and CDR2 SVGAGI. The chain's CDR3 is CATKPLGDHTDTQYF.

The CDR3 spells CASSWIAGTSYEQYF. V usage is TRBV6-2 or TRBV6-3 and J usage is TRBJ2-7; the D call from TCRdb, TRBD2, cannot be confirmed without DNA. The CDR3 spans 15 residues. In germline, CDR1 is MNHEY, CDR2 SVGEGT.

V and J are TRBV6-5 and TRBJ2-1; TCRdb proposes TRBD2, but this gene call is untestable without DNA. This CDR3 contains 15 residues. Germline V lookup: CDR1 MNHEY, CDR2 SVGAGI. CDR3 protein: CATHRLGLGDNEQFF.

The CDR3: CATGRDQTTEAFF. V and J are TRBV15 and TRBJ1-1; TCRdb calls TRBD1, which cannot be checked without DNA. Germline V lookup: CDR1 LNHNV, CDR2 YYDKDF (reference sequence). CDR3 length equals 13 residues.

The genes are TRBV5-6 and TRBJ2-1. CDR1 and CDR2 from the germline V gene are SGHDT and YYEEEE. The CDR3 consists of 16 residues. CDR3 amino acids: CASSLRVLHTYNEQFF.

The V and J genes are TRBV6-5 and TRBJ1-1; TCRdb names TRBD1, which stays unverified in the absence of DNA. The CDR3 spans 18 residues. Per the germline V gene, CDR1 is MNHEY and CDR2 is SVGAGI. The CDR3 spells CASSLRGGTGGSLTEAFF.